The clone carrying this T cell receptor beta chain was detected a few times. This sample is drawn from a study of shared clonotypes between healthy human individuals. The protocol was immunoSEQ multiplex PCR, while the TCRdb copy is restricted to in-frame clones and leaves out a portion. The repertoire consists of approximately 440,000 clones, with over 60% occurring once and the leading ten covering about 11%. CDR3 size: 13 residues. CDR1 ENHRY and CDR2 SYGVKD come from the germline V gene. V gave up 8 bases and J gave up 4 bases, with 12 bases separating them. Sequenced material: PBMCs. The TCR originated in a woman aged 40-49 years in good health. Some clones in this sample may be carry-over from other donors' samples. The rearrangement joins TRBV10-3 to TRBJ2-1, with a tentative D call TRBD2 (5 bases). CDR3 DNA: TGTGCCATCCAGCTAGCTGAGTACAATGAGCAGTTCTTC. Its translation is CAIQLAEYNEQFF.